Shown below are 9 T cell receptor beta chains from a single sample sequenced in a study of vaccination effects on CD4 cells after COVID-19. Their antigens are not known. TCRdb keeps only in-frame clones here, not all; method: immunoSEQ multiplex PCR. The table includes some 30,000 clones, 70% to 85% detected once. ViraFEST expansion of antigen-specific CD4+ T cells with viral peptide pools preceded sequencing. With 10 days of culture completed, CD4+ T cells were isolated. It was between March and December 2020 that the person had a SARS-CoV-2 infection confirmed by PCR. Sequences were derived from CD4+ T cells from PBMCs cultured with a peptide pool, sampled before COVID-19 vaccination. The receptors were gathered from a human donor who had a prior SARS-CoV-2 infection.

This chain uses TRBV5-4 with TRBJ2-3; D could derive from TRBD1 or TRBD2 (6 bases each). V was cut by 2 bases and J by 0 bases, with 19 bases left in between. CDR3 length: 18 amino acids. Germline V lookup: CDR1 SGHNT, CDR2 YYREEE (reference sequence). For the CDR3, the DNA is TGTGCCAGCAGCTTTTCCTTCGGGGGCAAGCCTAGCACAGATACGCAGTATTTT. Its translation is CASSFSFGGKPSTDTQYF.

This clone has a single count. The V call is TRBV11-1, the J call TRBJ2-3; 9 nucleotides align to TRBD1. Germline V gene sequence: CDR1 SGHAT, CDR2 FQDESV (reference sequence). CDR3 size: 14 residues. Unmatched junction bases numbered 1, after V lost 1 base and J lost 5 bases. The CDR3 DNA follows: TGTGCCAGCAGCTTAGGACAGGGGGTAGATACGCAGTATTTT. Translated, it gives CASSLGQGVDTQYF. Full variable domain (missing parts from reference TRBV11-1 and TRBJ2-3): EAEVAQSPRYKITEKSQAVAFWCDPISGHATLYWYRQILGQGPELLVQFQDESVVDDSQLPKDRFSAERLKGVDSTLKIQPAELGDSAMYLCASSLGQGVDTQYFGPGTRLTVL.

The J gene is TRBJ1-1, the V gene TRBV24-1; no clear D gene. The V gene lost 7 bases and the J gene lost 1 base, with 15 bases spanning the gap. The germline gives CDR1 KGHDR, CDR2 SFDVKD. There are 15 residues in the CDR3. In DNA, the CDR3 is TGTGCCACCAGCTCCTCGAAACCTCCGAACACTGAAGCTTTCTTT. Encoded protein: CATSSSKPPNTEAFF.

The chain joins TRBV5-4 to TRBJ1-1; unclear D gene. The CDR3 totals 14 residues. Germline V lookup: CDR1 SGHNT, CDR2 YYREEE (reference sequence). V was clipped by 5 bases and J by 6 bases, with 17 bases between them. CDR3 sequence: CASSSAGRRAEAFF. As DNA, the CDR3 is TGTGCCAGCAGTTCGGCCGGGAGGCGGGCTGAAGCTTTCTTT.

Sample share makes this clone hyperexpanded. The chain links TRBV30 to TRBJ1-2; D is undetermined. The V and J ends lost 0 bases and 2 bases respectively, with 7 bases between them. The CDR3 runs to 13 residues. Germline V lookup: CDR1 GTSNPN, CDR2 SVGIG (reference sequence). The CDR3 coding sequence is TGTGCCTGGAGTGTAAGTCAGAACTATGGCTACACCTTC. This sequence encodes CAWSVSQNYGYTF. Full variable domain (outside the CDR3, taken from reference TRBV30 and TRBJ1-2): SQTIHQWPATLVQPVGSPLSLECTVEGTSNPNLYWYRQAAGRGLQLLFYSVGIGQISSEVPQNLSASRPQDRQFILSSKKLLLSDSGFYLCAWSVSQNYGYTFGSGTRLTVV.

This clone was detected only a few times. The rearrangement uses TRBV19 and TRBJ1-4; D gene ambiguous. The CDR3 totals 15 residues. The germline V and J ends were trimmed by 2 bases and 7 bases, with 14 bases remaining between them. From germline, CDR1 is LNHDA and CDR2 SQIVND (reference sequence). The CDR3: CASSITPRKGEKLFF. For the CDR3, the DNA is TGTGCCAGTAGTATAACCCCGAGGAAGGGTGAAAAACTGTTTTTT.

The chain couples TRBV20-1 to TRBJ2-5; perhaps TRBD1 as D (5 bases). Germline V gene lookup returns CDR1 DFQATT and CDR2 SNEGSKA (reference sequence). The V and J ends lost 4 bases and 5 bases respectively, with 20 bases between them. This CDR3 region has 15 residues. CDR3 loop: CSAIDPVGARETQYF. CDR3 sequence (DNA): TGCAGTGCTATTGACCCCGTAGGGGCCAGGGAGACCCAGTACTTC.

The CDR3 is CASRGGRWIGDTQYF. In DNA form, the CDR3 reads TGTGCCAGCAGAGGGGGGCGGTGGATAGGAGATACGCAGTATTTT. This chain connects TRBV2 to TRBJ2-3; D tentatively reads TRBD1 or TRBD2 (6 bases each). Germline CDR1 is SNHLY and CDR2 is FYNNEI. Trimming shortened V by 6 bases and J by 5 bases, and 18 bases separated the two germline ends. CDR3 length equals 15 residues.

The chain couples TRBV7-9 to TRBJ2-1; 9 nucleotides agree with TRBD2. The germline gives CDR1 SEHNR, CDR2 FQNEAQ (reference sequence). J lost 8 bases, V lost 2 bases, and 10 bases had no gene match. This CDR3 region has 16 residues. CDR3 coding DNA: TGTGCCAGCAGCTTACTCCCGCGGGAGGGCCGACATGAGCAGTTCTTC. Protein product: CASSLLPREGRHEQFF.